These 2 T cell receptor beta chains came from one sample sequenced in a study of cytomegalovirus exposure and HLA in healthy donors. The PCR had 60 Vbeta and 13 Jbeta primers. TCRdb's table, derived via immunoSEQ multiplex PCR, lists solely in-frame clones and lacks some. The table records 80,000 to 130,000 clones, under 80% of them present only once. The specimen sequenced was PBMCs. The source is a woman aged 45-65 years in good health and CMV-seropositive.

The V call is TRBV19, the J call TRBJ2-2; D might be TRBD2 (6 bases). Germline V gene data show CDR1 as LNHDA and CDR2 as SQIVND (reference sequence). Trimming removed 9 bases at V and 5 bases at J, with 19 bases between. The CDR3 is made up of 15 amino acids. This chain's CDR3 is CASIPGLRRTGELFF. The DNA of the CDR3 is TGTGCCAGCATACCGGGACTCCGAAGGACCGGGGAGCTGTTTTTT.

The rearrangement uses TRBV11-3 and TRBJ2-3; D possibly corresponds to TRBD2 (7 bases). CDR3 length: 15 amino acids. The V end lost 5 bases, the J end lost 5 bases, and 17 bases lay between the germline ends. From germline, CDR1 is SGHNT and CDR2 YENEEA. The CDR3, as DNA: TGTGCCAGCAGCCGGGGGAGCGGGACACGAGATACGCAGTATTTT. Protein sequence: CASSRGSGTRDTQYF.